This entry concerns a single T cell receptor beta chain. Treatment indicated: preoperative locoregional IRX-2 cytokine immunotherapy. Samples came from a phase Ib trial of preoperative locoregional IRX-2 cytokine immunotherapy. Germline V gives CDR1 MDHEN, CDR2 SYDVKM. The V and J ends lost 8 bases and 5 bases, in that order; junction bases with no gene match: 11. The length of the CDR3 is 16 residues. These data come from a study of preoperative IRX-2 immunotherapy in early breast cancer. Libraries were prepared by immunoSEQ multiplex PCR; TCRdb keeps only in-frame clonotypes and omits some of them. This sample has about 89,000 clones; approximately 90% occur once, and the top ten carry about 1.9%.

The source is a human donor with breast cancer. Material: tumor tissue, obtained after IRX-2 immunotherapy. The chain has TRBV28 and TRBJ2-5; TRBD2 agrees at 13 bases. The DNA of the CDR3 is TGTGCCAGCTACACCGGGACTAGCGGGATCTTGGAGACCCAGTACTTC. Amino acids: CASYTGTSGILETQYF.